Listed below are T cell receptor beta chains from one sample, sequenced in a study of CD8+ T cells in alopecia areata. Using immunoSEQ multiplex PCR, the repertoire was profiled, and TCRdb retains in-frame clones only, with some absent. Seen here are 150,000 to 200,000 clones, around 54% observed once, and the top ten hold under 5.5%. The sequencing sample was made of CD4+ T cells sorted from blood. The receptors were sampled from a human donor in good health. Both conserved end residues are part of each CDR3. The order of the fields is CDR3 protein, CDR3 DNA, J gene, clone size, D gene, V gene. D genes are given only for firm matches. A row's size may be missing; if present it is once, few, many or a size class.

CASSWGDGNQPQHF	TGCGCCAGCAGTTGGGGTGATGGCAATCAGCCCCAGCATTTT	TRBJ1-5	.	.	TRBV5-1
CASSGKVTVSSYTF	TGTGCCAGCAGTGGGAAGGTGACTGTATCGTCCTACACCTTC	TRBJ1-2	.	.	TRBV2
CSVGRASGTINEQFF	TGCAGCGTTGGACGTGCTAGCGGGACCATCAATGAGCAGTTCTTC	TRBJ2-1	.	TRBD2	TRBV29-1
CASSQRKSSYNEQFF	TGTGCTTCTTCCCAGCGGAAGAGCTCCTACAATGAGCAGTTCTTC	TRBJ2-1	.	.	TRBV30
CAVHRDSNTEAFF	TGTGCCGTACACAGGGACTCGAACACTGAAGCTTTCTTT	TRBJ1-1	few	.	TRBV2
CASSFEGARSGELFF	TGTGCCAGCAGCTTTGAGGGGGCGCGTTCCGGGGAGCTGTTTTTT	TRBJ2-2	.	TRBD1	TRBV7-6
CASRRGRYEQYF	TGTGCCAGCCGAAGAGGACGGTACGAGCAGTACTTC	TRBJ2-7	.	.	TRBV6-5
CTSSSGHYNEQFF	TGCACCAGCTCTAGCGGACATTACAATGAGCAGTTCTTC	TRBJ2-1	.	TRBD2	TRBV2
CAWSPSGDNEQFF	TGTGCCTGGAGTCCTAGCGGGGACAATGAGCAGTTCTTC	TRBJ2-1	few	TRBD2	TRBV30
CASSHDGGGAKNIQYF	TGTGCCAGCAGCCACGACGGCGGGGGAGCCAAAAACATTCAGTACTTC	TRBJ2-4	few	TRBD2	TRBV7-9
CASRRGQGSYGYTF	TGTGCCTCGCGTCGGGGACAGGGATCCTATGGCTACACCTTC	TRBJ1-2	.	TRBD1	TRBV30
CSVRDGGVGEQYF	TGCAGCGTTAGGGACGGAGGTGTAGGGGAGCAGTACTTC	TRBJ2-7	.	.	TRBV29-1
CSVALLTGAKNIQYF	TGCAGCGTTGCCCTCTTGACAGGGGCCAAAAACATTCAGTACTTC	TRBJ2-4	.	TRBD1	TRBV29-1